One and the same sample provided the 25 T cell receptor beta chains below, sequenced in a study of blood T cells in healthy people across ages. The second PCR ran 7 to 11 cycles with a sample-barcoded 5' primer and J-beta primers. TCRdb re-derived calls from the 5' RACE reads in MiXCR, one entry per CDR3 protein. The repertoire holds 600,000 to 1,000,000 distinct CDR3 sequences, with roughly 64% as singletons. The specimen sequenced was blood. These receptors were collected from a man in his thirties or forties in good health.

V and J are TRBV20-1 and TRBJ1-2; 8 positions match TRBD1. The CDR3 is 13 amino acids. Germline trimming cut 6 bases from V and 6 bases from J; bases unmatched to any gene: 9. Germline loops: CDR1 DFQATT, CDR2 SNEGSKA (reference sequence). Here the CDR3 DNA reads TGCAGTGCATCGGACAGGGAGTGGGATGGCTACACCTTC. It translates to CSASDREWDGYTF.

V gene TRBV7-2 combines with J gene TRBJ1-5; tentatively, D is TRBD1 (6 bases). V lost 7 bases to trimming and J lost 6 bases, with 16 bases between them. The CDR3 runs 14 residues. CDR1 SGHTA and CDR2 FQGNSA come from the germline V gene. DNA of the CDR3: TGTGCCAGCACACAAGTAGGGGGGATTCAGCCCCAGCATTTT. Protein: CASTQVGGIQPQHF.

V and J are TRBV20-1 and TRBJ2-5; D gene uncertain. This CDR3 is 16 amino acids long. Trimming left V 4 bases short and J 11 bases short, with 29 bases between. Per germline, CDR1 DFQATT and CDR2 SNEGSKA (reference sequence). In DNA, the CDR3 is TGCAGTGCTAAAACGTGGCCCCCCCTGGCCCCCTTGGAGCAGTACTTC. This gives the protein CSAKTWPPLAPLEQYF.

J is TRBJ1-2 and V is TRBV24-1, with 12 bases identical to TRBD1. CDR1 is KGHDR, CDR2 SFDVKD, per germline. The CDR3 totals 17 residues. Losses at the gene ends were 5 bases for V and 8 bases for J; bases not matched to a gene: 14. CDR3 residues: CATSGPRDRGLNYGYTF. DNA for the CDR3: TGTGCCACCAGTGGTCCCCGGGACAGGGGGCTCAATTACGGCTACACCTTC.

This chain uses TRBV29-1 with TRBJ2-4; D gene uncertain. The J call may be incorrect, as the DNA end agrees better with TRBJ2-5. Per the germline V gene, CDR1 is SQVTM and CDR2 is ANQGSEA. This CDR3 is built from 14 residues. In DNA, the CDR3 is TGCAGCGTTGGAGATCAAGGGTTATGGGGGACCCAGTACTTC. Translation gives CSVGDQGLWGTQYF.

The V and J genes are TRBV6-2 or TRBV6-3 and TRBJ2-1; 11 nucleotides agree with TRBD2. This CDR3 region has 21 residues. After removal of 10 bases from V and 0 bases from J, the junction contained 23 bases not matched to a gene. In germline, CDR1 is MNHEY, CDR2 SVGEGT. The CDR3: CATTDGPHGTSGYSSYNEQFF. CDR3 sequence (DNA): TGTGCCACCACGGACGGCCCCCACGGGACTAGCGGTTATAGCTCCTACAATGAGCAGTTCTTC.

This chain uses TRBV12-3 or TRBV12-4 with TRBJ1-1; a possible D gene is TRBD1 (5 bases). The CDR3 has 15 amino acids. Trimming removed 4 bases from V and 4 bases from J, with 16 bases in between. The CDR3 bases are TGTGCCAGCAGTTCTCCGGGACTTCCGGGCACTGAAGCTTTCTTT. It encodes CASSSPGLPGTEAFF.

The chain links TRBV7-3 to TRBJ2-5, with D possibly matching TRBD1 (5 bases). The CDR3 contains 13 residues. The germline CDR1 and CDR2 sequences are SGHTA and FQGTGA. V lost 5 bases, J lost 3 bases, and 10 bases lay in between. CDR3 nucleotide sequence: TGTGCCAGCAGCATGACAGAAAAAGAGACCCAGTACTTC. Amino acid sequence: CASSMTEKETQYF. Looking up the rest from reference TRBV7-3 and TRBJ2-5 gives the full variable domain: GAGVSQTPSNKVTEKGKYVELRCDPISGHTALYWYRQSLGQGPEFLIYFQGTGAADDSGLPNDRFFAVRPEGSVSTLKIQRTERGDSAVYLCASSMTEKETQYFGPGTRLLVL.

V gene TRBV12-5 combines with J gene TRBJ2-4, with TRBD1 identical over 7 bases. Judging by the DNA end, TRBJ2-7 fits better; the J call may be wrong. There are 18 residues in the CDR3. Germline values: CDR1 LGHNT, CDR2 FRNRAP. Here the CDR3 reads CASGTRTAGTVTPYEQYF. CDR3 nucleotide sequence: TGTGCTAGTGGTACGCGAACCGCCGGGACAGTGACTCCCTACGAGCAGTACTTC.

The CDR3 spells CASSAWTSGNTGELFF. CDR3 DNA sequence: TGTGCCAGCAGCGCATGGACTAGCGGGAACACCGGGGAGCTGTTTTTT. V usage is TRBV7-9 and J usage is TRBJ2-2, with 10 bases that match TRBD2. J gave up 1 base and V 5 bases, and 4 bases lay outside the gene matches. Germline V gene sequence: CDR1 SEHNR, CDR2 FQNEAQ (reference sequence). CDR3 length: 16 amino acids.

The rearrangement links TRBV20-1 to TRBJ1-2; D unclear. The CDR3 covers 14 residues. Germline values: CDR1 DFQATT, CDR2 SNEGSKA (reference sequence). The V and J ends lost 7 bases and 8 bases respectively, with 23 bases between them. The CDR3 sequence: CSVRSGGRLWGYTF. The CDR3 DNA sequence: TGCAGTGTCAGAAGTGGTGGCAGGTTGTGGGGCTACACCTTC.

This chain connects TRBV30 to TRBJ2-5, with D perhaps matching TRBD2 (5 bases). The better agreement between TRBJ2-7 and the DNA end casts doubt on the J call. The germline V gene has CDR1 GTSNPN and CDR2 SVGIG (reference sequence). The CDR3 consists of 14 residues. The CDR3 DNA sequence: TGTGCCTGGAGTGTACTCAGAGGGCCCTACGAGCAGTACTTC. Translated: CAWSVLRGPYEQYF.

The chain carries TRBV27 and TRBJ2-1; no definite D call. The CDR3 totals 14 residues. V was clipped by 3 bases and J by 8 bases, with 14 bases between them. The germline V gene has CDR1 MNHEY and CDR2 SMNVEV (reference sequence). The CDR3 DNA reads TGTGCCAGCAGTTTTGGCTCGATCCTCGATGAGCAGTTCTTC. It yields the protein CASSFGSILDEQFF.

The V and J genes are TRBV10-1 and TRBJ2-5; 7 bases fit TRBD1. Germline values: CDR1 WNHNN, CDR2 SYGVQD (reference sequence). CDR3 length: 14 amino acids. Trimming removed 6 bases from V and 11 bases from J; junction bases left unmatched: 15. Written as DNA, the CDR3 is TGCGCCAGCAGCCACGGGACAGATTACGAAGTGCAGTACTTC. Translated: CASSHGTDYEVQYF.

The V and J genes are TRBV18 and TRBJ2-4, with D possibly being TRBD1 or TRBD2 (5 bases each). The DNA end favors TRBJ2-7, so the J call may be wrong. CDR1 and CDR2 (germline): KGHSH, LQKENI. The CDR3 length is 16 residues. The CDR3 loop reads CASSPSIGTRSREQYF. DNA for the CDR3: TGTGCCAGCTCACCATCGATAGGGACCAGGTCGCGCGAGCAGTACTTC.

The chain combines TRBV5-1 with TRBJ2-1; D not certain. Looked up from germline, CDR1 is SGHRS and CDR2 is YFSETQ. V lost 0 bases and J 10 bases, leaving 23 bases between the germline ends. The CDR3 loop spans 17 amino acids. The CDR3 region is CASSLEVSRPLSYEQFF. In nucleotides, the CDR3 is TGCGCCAGCAGCTTGGAGGTTTCCAGACCTCTCTCCTACGAGCAGTTCTTC.

This sequence joins TRBV21-1 and TRBJ1-2; the table's D call, TRBD1, has no DNA check behind it. TRBV21-1 is a listed pseudogene. CDR3 length: 14 residues. This CDR3 is CASSKEAGNYGYTF. CDR3 DNA: TGTGCCAGCAGCAAAGAGGCAGGGAACTATGGCTACACCTTC.

Only a few counts were recorded for this clonotype. V usage is TRBV20-1 and J usage is TRBJ2-7; no firm D call. The germline V gene has CDR1 DFQATT and CDR2 SNEGSKA (reference sequence). The ends were cut back, 3 bases at V and 5 bases at J, with 14 bases in the middle. The CDR3 runs to 13 residues. In DNA, the CDR3 is TGCAGTGCTAGTGTGCGGATTGAGGACGAGCAGTACTTC. Encoded protein: CSASVRIEDEQYF.

This clonotype was seen once. The genes are TRBV3-1 and TRBJ2-3; tentative D call: TRBD2 (6 bases). This CDR3 region has 16 residues. The germline V gene has CDR1 LGHDT and CDR2 YNNKEL (reference sequence). Trimming removed 1 base from V and 0 bases from J, with 11 bases in between. CDR3 sequence reads: CASSQGLATSTDTQYF. CDR3 coding DNA: TGTGCCAGCAGCCAAGGGCTAGCGACTAGCACAGATACGCAGTATTTT.

Only a few counts were recorded for this clonotype. The chain couples TRBV13 to TRBJ2-7, with 10 bases matching TRBD1. The germline gives CDR1 PRHDT, CDR2 FYEKMQ (reference sequence). The CDR3 has 15 amino acids. J gave up 4 bases and V 2 bases, and 5 bases lay outside the gene matches. CDR3 DNA: TGTGCCAGCAGCTTACGGGGACAGGGGTTATACGAGCAGTACTTC. Translation gives CASSLRGQGLYEQYF.

This clonotype was seen more than once but under ten times. The chain links TRBV5-1 to TRBJ1-1, with D unresolved. This CDR3 comprises 15 residues. V lost 3 bases to trimming and J lost 4 bases, with 16 bases between them. The germline V gene has CDR1 SGHRS and CDR2 YFSETQ. The DNA for the CDR3 is TGCGCCAGCAGCTCTACGCCGTCGCGGAGCACTGAAGCTTTCTTT. Protein sequence: CASSSTPSRSTEAFF. Combining the CDR3 with reference TRBV5-1 and TRBJ1-1 gives the whole variable domain KAGVTQTPRYLIKTRGQQVTLSCSPISGHRSVSWYQQTPGQGLQFLFEYFSETQRNKGNFPGRFSGRQFSNSRSEMNVSTLELGDSALYLCASSSTPSRSTEAFFGQGTRLTVV.

The chain carries TRBV28 and TRBJ1-5; 7 positions agree with TRBD1. The CDR3 sequence is 15 residues long. The ends lost 7 bases at V and 5 bases at J; junction bases unmatched: 11. Germline V gene data show CDR1 as MDHEN and CDR2 as SYDVKM. CDR3 DNA: TGTGCCAGCACCCCGACAGGGCGGTTCGATCAGCCCCAGCATTTT. Translated, it gives CASTPTGRFDQPQHF.

This chain joins TRBV24-1 and TRBJ1-5; D gene ambiguous. The CDR3 covers 17 residues. Germline values: CDR1 KGHDR, CDR2 SFDVKD. Deletions cut 0 bases from V and 0 bases from J, with 11 bases between. The CDR3 sequence: CATSDLPSGDSNQPQHF. The CDR3 nucleotides are TGTGCCACCAGTGATTTGCCATCAGGAGATAGCAATCAGCCCCAGCATTTT.

This clonotype was observed a handful of times. V usage is TRBV20-1 and J usage is TRBJ2-7; no definite D call. Germline CDR1 DFQATT, CDR2 SNEGSKA (reference sequence). The CDR3 covers 11 residues. Trimming left V 6 bases short and J 3 bases short, with 9 bases between. The CDR3 coding sequence is TGCAGTGCCACACGCAGCTACGAGCAGTACTTC. It is translated as CSATRSYEQYF.

This clonotype was recorded only once. The chain links TRBV6-2 or TRBV6-3 to TRBJ1-1; D remains unclear. The CDR3 is 13 residues long. Trimming cost V 5 bases and J 4 bases, with 11 bases left between them. CDR1 is MNHEY and CDR2 is SVGEGT in the germline V gene. The CDR3 region has the DNA TGTGCCAGCAGTCAGAGAGGGCGCACTGAAGCTTTCTTT. Amino acids: CASSQRGRTEAFF.